This T cell receptor (beta chain) was sequenced in a study of shared clonotypes between healthy human individuals. Sequenced by immunoSEQ multiplex PCR; TCRdb stores in-frame clones only, minus some. The profile covers 1.4 million to 1.5 million clones, with approximately 96% appearing a single time and approximately 1.2% taken by the ten largest. Trimming cost V 3 bases and J 0 bases, with 6 bases left between them. CDR3 length equals 15 residues. The germline CDR1 and CDR2 sequences are KGHSH and LQKENI. This chain connects TRBV18 to TRBJ2-6; D remains unclear. Sequencing was performed on naive CD4+ T cells sorted from blood. As for subset: CD45RA+ positively selected. This TCR was recovered from a young man in good health. The CDR3 DNA follows: TGTGCCAGCTCACCTACCAGCTCTGGGGCCAACGTCCTGACTTTC. Protein sequence: CASSPTSSGANVLTF.